This TCR beta chain comes out of a study of CD8+ T cells in alopecia areata. The CDR3 length is 16 residues. Germline assignment: CDR1 MRHNA and CDR2 SNTAGT. The junction had 9 bases not matched to a gene; V was cut back by 2 bases and J by 6 bases. Extracted from the samples, RNA was reverse transcribed into cDNA to serve as the sequencing template. Profiling relied on immunoSEQ multiplex PCR, and the TCRdb table lists in-frame clones only, not all of them. The sample shows approximately 59,000 clones, about half of them seen only once. The chain has TRBV6-4 and TRBJ2-3; 9 positions match TRBD2. The TCR sequence derives from a human donor with alopecia areata. The sample in question was CD8+ T cells sorted from blood, obtained at week 0. DNA for the CDR3: TGTGCCAGCAGTGACGAGACTAGCGGTGGGACGGATACGCAGTATTTT. Its protein is CASSDETSGGTDTQYF.